This T cell receptor beta chain was documented in a study of shared clonotypes between healthy human individuals. CD45RO-negative cells were positively selected for CCR7, leaving out terminally differentiated effector memory CD45RA+ cells. Replicate sorted-subset PCRs were loaded with around 0.2 ug DNA, roughly 33,000 T cell genomes. Profiling relied on immunoSEQ multiplex PCR, and the TCRdb table lists in-frame clones only, not all of them. The repertoire has 550,000 to 750,000 clones, around 95% of them found once; the top ten carry 0.1% to 0.11%. Sequencing was carried out using naive CD8+ T cells sorted from blood. This clonotype originated in a woman aged 30 to 39 in good health.

The DNA for the CDR3 is TGTGCCTCAGCTCCGTACATCGGGACATCGGAAGAGACCCAGTACTTC. Amino acids: CASAPYIGTSEETQYF. The chain uses TRBV19 and TRBJ2-5; TRBD1 is a possible D gene (6 bases). Germline CDR1 LNHDA, CDR2 SQIVND (reference sequence). This CDR3 comprises 16 residues. Trimming shortened V by 11 bases and J by 3 bases, and 25 bases separated the two germline ends.